A single sample is the source of the 14 T cell receptor beta chains below, sequenced in a study of a mutant IDH1 vaccine in newly diagnosed glioma. No cognate antigen is known for these TCRs. Time point noted: week 35, safety follow-up. All doses held 300 ug of mutant IDH1 20-mer peptide, with topical imiquimod. This table comes from immunoSEQ multiplex PCR, and its TCRdb copy is limited to in-frame clones, with some not included. This table holds 70,000 or so clones, about 87% found once. Specimen: PBMCs, collected from a glioma patient whose treatment included an IDH1 peptide vaccine. The receptors were gathered from a man younger than 45 with glioma.

The chain joins TRBV5-1 to TRBJ2-6, with D perhaps matching TRBD1 (5 bases). V shed 4 bases and J shed 0 bases, with 11 bases lying between them. Germline CDR1 reads SGHRS; CDR2 reads YFSETQ. The CDR3 consists of 16 residues. This CDR3 reads CASSLRQNSGANVLTF. CDR3 coding DNA: TGCGCCAGCAGCCTGAGACAGAACTCTGGGGCCAACGTCCTGACTTTC.

The chain couples TRBV5-4 to TRBJ2-1; D may be TRBD2 (6 bases). V gave up 4 bases and J gave up 10 bases, with 15 bases separating them. The germline gives CDR1 SGHNT, CDR2 YYREEE (reference sequence). The CDR3 is 13 residues long. The CDR3 sequence: CASSPSSGGEQFF. The DNA for the CDR3 is TGTGCCAGCAGCCCATCTAGTGGAGGGGAGCAGTTCTTC.

The chain recombines TRBV29-1 with TRBJ2-7; a weak D match, TRBD2 (5 bases). The CDR3 is 11 residues long. The V gene lost 0 bases and the J gene lost 7 bases, with 7 bases spanning the gap. Germline V gene lookup returns CDR1 SQVTM and CDR2 ANQGSEA. CDR3 protein: CSVEDPGEQYF. In DNA, the CDR3 is TGCAGCGTTGAAGATCCGGGAGAGCAGTACTTC.

The chain recombines TRBV27 with TRBJ2-1; 7 positions agree with TRBD2. This CDR3 has 14 residues. Per the germline V gene, CDR1 is MNHEY and CDR2 is SMNVEV (reference sequence). J gave up 8 bases and V 2 bases, and 6 bases lay outside the gene matches. CDR3 sequence (DNA): TGTGCCAGCAGTTTAGATCTCCTAGCGGATGAGCAGTTCTTC. Protein product: CASSLDLLADEQFF.

This clone was observed a single time. The chain recombines TRBV19 with TRBJ2-3; the match to TRBD2 covers 10 bases. The V and J ends lost 7 bases and 2 bases, in that order; junction bases with no gene match: 9. The V gene's germline CDR1 is LNHDA and CDR2 SQIVND (reference sequence). The CDR3 is 16 amino acids. The DNA for the CDR3 is TGTGCCAGTAAGGCCCCTCTAGCGGGGGACACAGATACGCAGTATTTT. It is translated as CASKAPLAGDTDTQYF. Full variable domain (rest looked up from reference TRBV19 and TRBJ2-3): DGGITQSPKYLFRKEGQNVTLSCEQNLNHDAMYWYRQDPGQGLRLIYYSQIVNDFQKGDIAEGYSVSREKKESFPLTVTSAQKNPTAFYLCASKAPLAGDTDTQYFGPGTRLTVL.

The V call is TRBV19, the J call TRBJ1-1; TRBD1 agrees at 9 bases. Trimming took 6 bases from V and 5 from J; bases not matched to a gene: 10. The CDR3 runs 15 residues. Germline CDR1 and CDR2: LNHDA and SQIVND (reference sequence). The CDR3 DNA is TGTGCCAGTAGCTCTCCACAGGGGGCTGGTACTGAAGCTTTCTTT. It encodes CASSSPQGAGTEAFF. The full variable domain, its missing parts supplied by reference TRBV19 and TRBJ1-1, is DGGITQSPKYLFRKEGQNVTLSCEQNLNHDAMYWYRQDPGQGLRLIYYSQIVNDFQKGDIAEGYSVSREKKESFPLTVTSAQKNPTAFYLCASSSPQGAGTEAFFGQGTRLTVV.

The CDR3 region has the DNA TGTGCCAGCAGGGGATCCTTTCTGTACTTC. Translated: CASRGSFLYF. The chain uses TRBV2 and TRBJ2-4; D ambiguous. The CDR3 loop spans 10 amino acids. The germline V gene has CDR1 SNHLY and CDR2 FYNNEI. Trimming pared 6 bases from V and 15 bases from J, leaving 12 bases between.

The chain is built from TRBV7-2 and TRBJ2-1; 8 bases map to TRBD2. Germline-derived CDR1 and CDR2 are SGHTA and FQGNSA. Losses at the gene ends were 5 bases for V and 11 bases for J; bases not matched to a gene: 11. CDR3 length: 14 residues. The CDR3 DNA follows: TGTGCCAGCAGCCCCGACGTAGGCGGGGGGCAGCAGTTCTTC. The encoded protein is CASSPDVGGGQQFF.

The genes are TRBV2 and TRBJ2-2; 10 bases agree with TRBD1. The junction had 8 bases not matched to a gene; V was cut back by 2 bases and J by 8 bases. Germline V CDR1 and CDR2: SNHLY, FYNNEI. This CDR3 has 16 amino acids. DNA of the CDR3: TGTGCCAGCAGTGAATCCCCGGACAGGGGGAATGGGGAGCTGTTTTTT. This translates into CASSESPDRGNGELFF.

This clone is a singleton in its sample. The V and J genes are TRBV2 and TRBJ2-7; D perhaps matches TRBD1 (6 bases). Germline V gene sequence: CDR1 SNHLY, CDR2 FYNNEI. Between the trimmed V and J ends, which lost 5 bases and 0 bases, there was a span of 14 bases. The CDR3 extends over 15 amino acids. The CDR3 DNA sequence: TGTGCCAGCAGTAACCCAGGGGCCCGCTCCTACGAGCAGTACTTC. It is translated as CASSNPGARSYEQYF.

The chain couples TRBV29-1 to TRBJ1-1, with D unclear. Trimming took 3 bases from V and 1 from J, leaving 9 bases between them. From germline, CDR1 is SQVTM and CDR2 ANQGSEA. CDR3 length equals 13 residues. The DNA of the CDR3 is TGCAGCGTTGAGCCGACACCGAACACTGAAGCTTTCTTT. Its translation is CSVEPTPNTEAFF.

The rearrangement uses TRBV27 and TRBJ1-5; D not resolved. V was trimmed by 1 base and J by 3 bases, leaving 7 bases between them. Germline values: CDR1 MNHEY, CDR2 SMNVEV (reference sequence). The CDR3 sequence is 14 residues long. The CDR3 loop reads CASSLLGNNQPQHF. CDR3 DNA: TGTGCCAGCAGTTTATTGGGGAACAATCAGCCCCAGCATTTT.

Here the CDR3 reads CASSQGTGLMNTEAFF. CDR3 bases: TGCGCCAGCAGCCAAGGTACAGGCCTCATGAACACTGAAGCTTTCTTT. The chain uses TRBV4-1 and TRBJ1-1, with a possible D match to TRBD1 (5 bases). Trimming took off 1 base at V and 0 bases at J, with 12 bases between the two ends. CDR1 and CDR2 from the germline V gene are MGHRA and YSYEKL. The CDR3 extends over 16 amino acids.

The chain has TRBV11-2 and TRBJ2-1; 8 nucleotides agree with TRBD2. Per germline, CDR1 SGHAT and CDR2 FQNNGV. The CDR3 is 15 amino acids. The trim removed 3 bases at V and 10 bases at J, leaving 11 bases unmatched. CDR3 region: CASSLGPSGLGEQFF. In DNA form, the CDR3 reads TGTGCCAGCAGCTTGGGGCCTAGCGGGCTGGGAGAGCAGTTCTTC.